The 8 T cell receptor beta chains given below trace back to one sample, sequenced in a study of blood T cell repertoires in COVID-19. Using immunoSEQ multiplex PCR, the repertoire was profiled, and TCRdb retains in-frame clones only, with some absent. The repertoire holds roughly 320,000 clones, with 85% to 90% as singletons. The source material was peripheral blood. The receptors were gathered from a man between 65 and 85 years old with acute or convalescent COVID-19.

The V and J genes are TRBV29-1 and TRBJ1-2; a possible D gene is TRBD1 (5 bases). The germline V gene has CDR1 SQVTM and CDR2 ANQGSEA. V lost 8 bases and J lost 4, with 14 bases in between. The CDR3 sequence is 12 residues long. DNA for the CDR3: TGCAGCAGCAGGGCTCCCGGCTATGGCTACACCTTC. This gives the protein CSSRAPGYGYTF.

This clone has more than one count but fewer than ten. The CDR3, as DNA: TGCAGCGTCGAGGAGCGGGGGGCCAACAATGAGCAGTTCTTC. It yields the protein CSVEERGANNEQFF. The genes are TRBV29-1 and TRBJ2-1; 9 nucleotides match TRBD2. V shed 6 bases and J 5 bases; nucleotides not matched to a gene: 8. CDR3 length: 14 amino acids. Germline V CDR1 and CDR2: SQVTM, ANQGSEA.

The chain joins TRBV27 to TRBJ2-1, with 14 bases identical to TRBD2. CDR3 length: 17 residues. V lost 1 base and J lost 9; bases outside the gene matches: 8. Germline loops: CDR1 MNHEY, CDR2 SMNVEV (reference sequence). The CDR3 protein is CASSLFSGTSGSGEQFF. The CDR3 nucleotides are TGTGCCAGCAGTTTATTTTCCGGGACTAGCGGGAGCGGTGAGCAGTTCTTC.

The CDR3 sequence: CAISRGGRSTEAFF. The CDR3 nucleotides read TGTGCCATCAGCCGCGGGGGGCGGAGCACTGAAGCTTTCTTT. J is TRBJ1-1 and V is TRBV10-3; possible D gene TRBD1, 6 bases. Germline V CDR1 and CDR2: ENHRY, SYGVKD. Trimming shortened V by 6 bases and J by 4 bases, and 15 bases separated the two germline ends. The CDR3 spans 14 residues.

This clone was seen a single time. The V call is TRBV6-5, the J call TRBJ2-1; D is uncertain. V was cut by 4 bases and J by 3 bases, with 7 bases left in between. This CDR3 spans 13 amino acids. The germline gives CDR1 MNHEY, CDR2 SVGAGI. The CDR3 DNA is TGTGCCAGCAGTTCCCCCCTCTACAATGAGCAGTTCTTC. Translation gives CASSSPLYNEQFF.

Of note for this clone: The sample carries other DNA sequences with the same CDR3. This chain connects TRBV24-1 to TRBJ2-1; 9 nucleotides line up with TRBD1. Germline assignment: CDR1 KGHDR and CDR2 SFDVKD. The CDR3 runs to 15 residues. Trimming removed 4 bases from V and 7 bases from J; junction bases left unmatched: 7. As DNA, the CDR3 is TGTGCCACCAGTGACCCGGGACAGGGTGATAATGAGCAGTTCTTC. The encoded protein is CATSDPGQGDNEQFF.

The chain couples TRBV20-1 to TRBJ2-2; 9 bases are shared with TRBD2. Germline assignment: CDR1 DFQATT and CDR2 SNEGSKA (reference sequence). J lost 5 bases, V lost 3 bases, and 10 bases had no gene match. The CDR3 covers 16 residues. In nucleotides, the CDR3 is TGCAGTGCTAGTTCGGCGGGGGGGCTTGAGACCGGGGAGCTGTTTTTT. Translating it yields CSASSAGGLETGELFF.

This clone was seen just once. The J gene is TRBJ1-4, the V gene TRBV7-6; a possible D gene is TRBD1 (6 bases). Germline CDR1 reads SGHVS; CDR2 reads FNYEAQ. The CDR3 totals 17 residues. V lost 3 bases to trimming and J lost 3 bases, with 17 bases between them. DNA for the CDR3: TGTGCCAGCAGCTTGGGGTCCACAGGGAACCCTAATGAAAAACTGTTTTTT. Encoded protein: CASSLGSTGNPNEKLFF.